Below are 26 T cell receptor beta chains sequenced from a single sample in a study of shared clonotypes between healthy human individuals. The table came from immunoSEQ multiplex PCR; TCRdb's copy has only in-frame clones and leaves some out. The sample holds 950,000 to 1,100,000 clones, under 80% seen once. The sequencing sample was made of memory CD4+ T cells sorted from blood. Subset: CD45RA-negative fraction. The receptors originated from a man younger than 30 in good health.

The chain combines TRBV21-1 with TRBJ2-4. TRBV21-1 is designated a pseudogene. The CDR3 totals 18 residues. CDR3 sequence: CASSKALSGGVAKNIQYF. The CDR3 nucleotides read TGTGCCAGCAGCAAAGCTCTATCAGGGGGGGTTGCCAAAAACATTCAGTACTTC.

V gene TRBV18 combines with J gene TRBJ2-1, with D maybe TRBD2 (7 bases). Trimming removed 2 bases from V and 1 base from J, with 12 bases in between. The CDR3 sequence is 16 residues long. Germline CDR1 KGHSH, CDR2 LQKENI. The CDR3 nucleotides are TGTGCCAGCTCACCAAAGGGGGGGTGGTCCTACAATGAGCAGTTCTTC. This translates into CASSPKGGWSYNEQFF.

This clone was recorded only once. The chain employs TRBV11-3 and TRBJ2-3, with a tentative D call TRBD2 (5 bases). The CDR3 is made up of 12 amino acids. V was clipped by 5 bases and J by 6 bases, with 9 bases between them. Germline CDR1 reads SGHNT; CDR2 reads YENEEA. The CDR3 is CASSRGRDTQYF. CDR3 DNA: TGTGCCAGCAGCCGGGGAAGGGATACGCAGTATTTT.

Notes on this clone: The same CDR3 also results from other DNA sequences found in this sample. The rearrangement joins TRBV5-1 to TRBJ1-5; TRBD1 might be the D (5 bases). CDR1 SGHRS and CDR2 YFSETQ come from the germline V gene. V dropped 0 bases and J dropped 4 bases, with 5 bases sitting between them. CDR3 length: 13 residues. CDR3 loop: CASSLGQNQPQHF. In DNA, the CDR3 is TGCGCCAGCAGCTTGGGACAGAATCAGCCCCAGCATTTT.

The chain has TRBV30 and TRBJ2-1; 8 bases are shared with TRBD2. The trim removed 0 bases at V and 1 base at J, leaving 5 bases unmatched. The CDR3 contains 16 residues. Germline CDR1 reads GTSNPN; CDR2 reads SVGIG (reference sequence). CDR3 sequence (DNA): TGTGCCTGGAGTGTACAGTCTAGCGGGTCCTACAATGAGCAGTTCTTC. It codes for CAWSVQSSGSYNEQFF.

In this sample, this clone turned up a few times. This sequence joins TRBV4-1 and TRBJ1-6, with D possibly being TRBD1 (6 bases). Germline V gene sequence: CDR1 MGHRA, CDR2 YSYEKL. CDR3 length equals 15 residues. V was shortened by 4 bases and J by 9 bases, with 16 bases between the two germline ends. The CDR3 DNA is TGCGCCAGCAGCCCTGATATCGGACAGTTTTCACCCCTCCACTTT. It codes for CASSPDIGQFSPLHF.

This chain uses TRBV10-3 with TRBJ2-3; 7 bases are a match to TRBD1. In germline, CDR1 is ENHRY, CDR2 SYGVKD. This CDR3 is built from 15 residues. Trimming at V came to 7 bases and at J to 0 bases, leaving 7 bases not matched to a gene. Written as DNA, the CDR3 is TGTGCCATCAAGCTAGGACAGGCCAGCACAGATACGCAGTATTTT. It encodes CAIKLGQASTDTQYF.

The genes are TRBV11-2 and TRBJ1-2; D call uncertain. The CDR3 is made up of 12 amino acids. The V end lost 5 bases, the J end lost 5 bases, and 9 bases lay between the germline ends. Germline assignment: CDR1 SGHAT and CDR2 FQNNGV. The CDR3 spells CASSAERYGYTF. In DNA form, the CDR3 reads TGTGCCAGCAGCGCCGAACGATATGGCTACACCTTC.

Comments on this clone: Other nucleotide sequences from this sample produce the same CDR3. The V and J genes are TRBV29-1 and TRBJ2-5; 7 bases align to TRBD1. CDR1 is SQVTM and CDR2 is ANQGSEA in the germline V gene. Losses at the gene ends were 4 bases for V and 2 bases for J; bases not matched to a gene: 1. The length of the CDR3 is 12 residues. The CDR3 protein is CSVGQGQETQYF. CDR3 in DNA: TGCAGCGTTGGACAGGGTCAAGAGACCCAGTACTTC.

The genes are TRBV5-8 and TRBJ2-1, with 10 positions matching TRBD2. The germline V gene encodes CDR1 SGHTS and CDR2 YDEGEE. The CDR3 consists of 16 residues. V shed 0 bases, J shed 7 bases, and the junction held 7 bases outside the gene matches. CDR3 region: CASSLVEGLARNEQFF. The DNA of the CDR3 is TGTGCCAGCAGCTTGGTAGAGGGACTAGCGAGGAATGAGCAGTTCTTC.

This clone came up many times. This rearrangement joins TRBV10-3 to TRBJ1-3, with a possible D match to TRBD1 (5 bases). The germline V gene encodes CDR1 ENHRY and CDR2 SYGVKD. Trimming shortened V by 6 bases and J by 0 bases, and 6 bases separated the two germline ends. The CDR3 consists of 13 residues. The CDR3 region is CAIRDSSGNTIYF. In nucleotides, the CDR3 is TGTGCCATCAGAGACAGCTCTGGAAACACCATATATTTT.

This chain uses TRBV18 with TRBJ1-4; 7 nucleotides line up with TRBD1. V gave up 3 bases and J gave up 5 bases; unmatched junction bases: 6. Germline-derived CDR1 and CDR2 are KGHSH and LQKENI. The CDR3 is 15 amino acids. DNA of the CDR3: TGTGCCAGCTCACCCGTGACAGGGCGCAATGAAAAACTGTTTTTT. Amino acid sequence: CASSPVTGRNEKLFF.

The V call is TRBV10-3, the J call TRBJ2-6; D possibly corresponds to TRBD1 (6 bases). V was trimmed by 4 bases and J by 1 base, leaving 8 bases between them. The germline V gene encodes CDR1 ENHRY and CDR2 SYGVKD. The CDR3 is made up of 15 amino acids. CDR3 in DNA: TGTGCCATCAGTGTAGACAGGTCTGGGGCCAACGTCCTGACTTTC. Translated, it gives CAISVDRSGANVLTF.

On this clone: This could be a read error, since a much larger clone is one nucleotide away. Other DNA sequences in the sample encode the same CDR3. The chain recombines TRBV11-2 with TRBJ2-3; D unclear. The ends were cut back, 1 base at V and 1 base at J, with 0 bases in the middle. This CDR3 region has 12 residues. Germline V gives CDR1 SGHAT, CDR2 FQNNGV. This CDR3 reads CASSLGTDTQYF. CDR3 sequence (DNA): TGTGCCAGCAGCTTAGGCACAGATACGCAGTATTTT.

The CDR3 region is CASSPFLLTESANYGYTF. The CDR3 coding sequence is TGTGCCAGTAGTCCCTTTCTCCTGACAGAATCGGCTAACTATGGCTACACCTTC. The chain recombines TRBV19 with TRBJ1-2; D is possibly TRBD1 (5 bases). CDR1 and CDR2 from the germline V gene are LNHDA and SQIVND (reference sequence). V was pared by 5 bases and J by 0 bases, with 22 bases between. The CDR3 spans 18 residues.

On this clone: The same CDR3 can be traced to other DNA sequences in this sample. The chain couples TRBV2 to TRBJ1-2; no firm D call. Trimming took off 4 bases at V and 4 bases at J, with 13 bases between the two ends. The CDR3 is made up of 14 amino acids. Germline V gene lookup returns CDR1 SNHLY and CDR2 FYNNEI. In DNA, the CDR3 is TGTGCCAGCAGTGTGGACTCCTCTTCCTATGGCTACACCTTC. This sequence encodes CASSVDSSSYGYTF.

The CDR3 sequence: CASRGLAGTEAFF. The CDR3 coding sequence is TGTGCCAGCAGGGGTTTAGCAGGAACTGAAGCTTTCTTT. V usage is TRBV5-6 and J usage is TRBJ1-1; D remains unclear. The CDR3 spans 13 residues. The V end lost 5 bases, the J end lost 5 bases, and 13 bases lay between the germline ends. The V gene's germline CDR1 is SGHDT and CDR2 YYEEEE. Full variable domain (remainder filled in from reference TRBV5-6 and TRBJ1-1): DAGVTQSPTHLIKTRGQQVTLRCSPKSGHDTVSWYQQALGQGPQFIFQYYEEEERQRGNFPDRFSGHQFPNYSSELNVNALLLGDSALYLCASRGLAGTEAFFGQGTRLTVV.

This clone appeared a few times. The chain uses TRBV19 and TRBJ2-2; D gene uncertain. Germline V gene sequence: CDR1 LNHDA, CDR2 SQIVND (reference sequence). This CDR3 has 16 residues. V lost 8 bases and J 0 bases, leaving 16 bases between the germline ends. This CDR3 is CASGYHRGSNTGELFF. The CDR3 bases are TGTGCCAGTGGGTATCACAGAGGATCGAACACCGGGGAGCTGTTTTTT.

A note on this clone: Other DNA variants within this sample encode the same CDR3. The J gene is TRBJ2-3, the V gene TRBV6-1, with D possibly being TRBD2 (5 bases). Looked up from germline, CDR1 is MNHNS and CDR2 is SASEGT. Trimming took off 2 bases at V and 6 bases at J, with 6 bases between the two ends. The CDR3 spans 12 residues. CDR3 in DNA: TGTGCCAGCAGTGAACTAGCTGATACGCAGTATTTT. Protein: CASSELADTQYF.

This rearrangement joins TRBV27 to TRBJ1-6, with D tentatively TRBD1 (6 bases). The V end lost 3 bases, the J end lost 9 bases, and 12 bases lay between the germline ends. Germline V gene lookup returns CDR1 MNHEY and CDR2 SMNVEV (reference sequence). CDR3 length equals 14 residues. Here the CDR3 DNA reads TGTGCCAGCAGTTTTGGGGGGCGAGGTTCACCCCTCCACTTT. This sequence encodes CASSFGGRGSPLHF.

The chain joins TRBV4-2 to TRBJ1-5; D gene uncertain. CDR3 length equals 13 residues. Trimming took off 4 bases at V and 13 bases at J, with 17 bases between the two ends. Germline V gene sequence: CDR1 LGHNA, CDR2 YNFKEQ. CDR3 DNA sequence: TGTGCCAGCAGCCTCGACGGGGAGGCGCAACAGCATTTT. Encoded protein: CASSLDGEAQQHF.

This clone was seen just once. As DNA, the CDR3 is TGTGCCAGCAGCCTGACAGGGCAAACCAAAAACATTCAGTACTTC. Translation: CASSLTGQTKNIQYF. The chain has TRBV7-2 and TRBJ2-4, with 7 bases that match TRBD1. J lost 2 bases, V lost 5 bases, and 6 bases had no gene match. The germline V gene encodes CDR1 SGHTA and CDR2 FQGNSA. CDR3 length: 15 residues. The full variable domain, completed using reference TRBV7-2 and TRBJ2-4, is GAGVSQSPSNKVTEKGKDVELRCDPISGHTALYWYRQSLGQGLEFLIYFQGNSAPDKSGLPSDRFSAERTGGSVSTLTIQRTQQEDSAVYLCASSLTGQTKNIQYFGAGTRLSVL.

In its sample, this clone was seen a few times. CDR3 sequence: CASHPPGGSNEQYF. DNA of the CDR3: TGTGCCTCGCACCCACCGGGTGGGTCCAATGAGCAGTACTTC. The chain combines TRBV6-5 with TRBJ2-7; D is unclear. Trimming shortened V by 11 bases and J by 7 bases, and 24 bases separated the two germline ends. CDR1 is MNHEY and CDR2 is SVGAGI in the germline V gene. This CDR3 is built from 14 residues.

The gene calls are TRBV9 and TRBJ1-4, with 7 positions matching TRBD1. The CDR3 consists of 14 residues. Trimming removed 4 bases from V and 6 bases from J; junction bases left unmatched: 6. Germline CDR1 is SGDLS and CDR2 is YYNGEE. CDR3 DNA sequence: TGTGCCAGCAGCATAACAGGGGTGGATGAAAAACTGTTTTTT. This codes for CASSITGVDEKLFF. Full variable domain (missing parts from reference TRBV9 and TRBJ1-4): DSGVTQTPKHLITATGQRVTLRCSPRSGDLSVYWYQQSLDQGLQFLIQYYNGEERAKGNILERFSAQQFPDLHSELNLSSLELGDSALYFCASSITGVDEKLFFGSGTQLSVL.

This clone was observed a few times. The chain combines TRBV6-5 with TRBJ2-1; possibly TRBD1 or TRBD2 for D (6 bases each). V was trimmed by 10 bases and J by 6 bases, leaving 22 bases between them. The CDR3 sequence is 15 residues long. From germline, CDR1 is MNHEY and CDR2 SVGAGI. The CDR3 spells CATSSWGARGNEQFF. CDR3 nucleotides: TGTGCCACGTCCTCGTGGGGGGCGCGCGGCAATGAGCAGTTCTTC.

The CDR3 reads CASNTGYNSPLHF. CDR3 sequence (DNA): TGTGCCAGCAATACAGGATATAATTCACCCCTCCACTTT. This sequence joins TRBV14 and TRBJ1-6, with D perhaps matching TRBD1 (5 bases). The CDR3 has 13 amino acids. Germline-derived CDR1 and CDR2 are SGHDN and FVKESK. V was shortened by 7 bases and J by 4 bases, with 8 bases between the two germline ends.